This T cell receptor (beta chain) was sequenced during a study of T cells in Graves' hyperthyroidism and ophthalmopathy. This CDR3 region has 16 residues. CDR1 is KGHDR and CDR2 is SFDVKD in the germline V gene. V dropped 2 bases and J dropped 5; count of bases not matched to a gene: 9. This clonotype was seen ten or more times. The antigen remains undetermined. Study findings and constraints: Ophthalmopathy was model-predicted a median roughly six months pre-onset.

RNA transcripts provided the source from which TCR beta CDR3 regions were amplified. Primed by the HTBI set, a first-round RT-PCR was run on the TCR CDR3. Each CDR3 protein gets one entry after TCRdb re-called the multiplex PCR reads with MiXCR. The sample shows some 400,000 distinct CDR3 sequences, roughly 14% of them seen only once. The V call is TRBV24-1, the J call TRBJ1-1; 8 bases map to TRBD1. This receptor was taken from a man younger than 40 with Graves' hyperthyroidism that later progressed to Graves' ophthalmopathy. The sample taken for sequencing was blood. CDR3 protein: CATSDSGGAGGTEAFF. CDR3 DNA: TGTGCCACCAGTGATTCAGGGGGCGCCGGGGGGACTGAAGCTTTCTTT.